The sample holds a few counts of the clone carrying this T cell receptor (beta chain). Its antigen is unknown. This entry belongs to a study of vaccination and CD4 T cells after COVID-19. For the study at large: The convalescents comprised six males and four females, two of them Hispanic.

Specified treatment: approximately nine-day PBMC culture with coronavirus spike peptide pools or control peptides (ViraFEST assay). An Oncomine TCR Beta short-read assay was used to sequence the DNA from cultured CD4+ T cells. TCRdb re-called the PCR reads with MiXCR, one entry per CDR3 protein. The table includes about 21,000 distinct CDR3 sequences, more than 45% detected once. CDR1 is LNHDA, CDR2 SQIVND, per germline (reference sequence). Trimming took 5 bases from V and 2 from J; bases not matched to a gene: 5. The length of the CDR3 is 14 residues. The chain recombines TRBV19 with TRBJ1-1; 7 bases agree with TRBD1. Sequencing was done on a sample of CD4+ T cells from blood, cultured in vitro. The clonotype was recovered from a human donor who had recovered from COVID-19. In DNA, the CDR3 is TGTGCCAGTAGTGTACAGGGGTTTAACACTGAAGCTTTCTTT. Protein: CASSVQGFNTEAFF.